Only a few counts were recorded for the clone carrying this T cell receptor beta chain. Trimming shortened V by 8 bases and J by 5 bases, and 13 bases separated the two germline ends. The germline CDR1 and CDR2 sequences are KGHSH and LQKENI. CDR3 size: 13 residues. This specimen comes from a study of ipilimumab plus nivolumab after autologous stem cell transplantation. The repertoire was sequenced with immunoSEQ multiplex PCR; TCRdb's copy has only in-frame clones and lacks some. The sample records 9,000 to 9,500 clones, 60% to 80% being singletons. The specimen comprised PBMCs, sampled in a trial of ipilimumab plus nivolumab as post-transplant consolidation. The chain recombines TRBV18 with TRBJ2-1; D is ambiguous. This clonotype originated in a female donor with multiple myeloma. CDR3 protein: CASQTAADNEQFF. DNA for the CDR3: TGTGCCAGCCAAACGGCAGCCGACAATGAGCAGTTCTTC.